This T cell receptor beta chain was found in a study of T cell clonotyping in hematopoietic cell transplantation. Study results and caveats: Graft donor and pretransplant recipient Inverse Simpson Index values predicted broader posttransplant TCR diversity. Cells were unsorted, so CD4 and CD8 contributions were not separated.

Recipient blood drawn about 28 days pretransplant and days 30, 100, 180 after. This table comes from immunoSEQ multiplex PCR, and its TCRdb copy is limited to in-frame clones, with some not included. The table records 6,500 to 8,500 clones, more than 80% of them present only once. From germline, CDR1 is SGHRS and CDR2 YFSETQ. V gave up 4 bases and J gave up 9 bases, with 16 bases separating them. The CDR3 covers 14 residues. As to this clone: Its cognate antigen is unknown.

Specimen: PBMCs, collected 180 days after allogeneic stem cell transplant. The receptor was isolated from a female patient in her 50s who had an allogeneic stem cell transplant from an unrelated donor, so the T cells may come from the graft donor. Some clones in this sample may be carry-over from other donors' samples. The rearrangement links TRBV5-1 to TRBJ2-2; the D gene could be TRBD1 or TRBD2 (5 bases each). This CDR3 reads CASSTGTPHRELFF. CDR3 sequence (DNA): TGCGCCAGCAGCACCGGGACGCCACACCGGGAGCTGTTTTTT.